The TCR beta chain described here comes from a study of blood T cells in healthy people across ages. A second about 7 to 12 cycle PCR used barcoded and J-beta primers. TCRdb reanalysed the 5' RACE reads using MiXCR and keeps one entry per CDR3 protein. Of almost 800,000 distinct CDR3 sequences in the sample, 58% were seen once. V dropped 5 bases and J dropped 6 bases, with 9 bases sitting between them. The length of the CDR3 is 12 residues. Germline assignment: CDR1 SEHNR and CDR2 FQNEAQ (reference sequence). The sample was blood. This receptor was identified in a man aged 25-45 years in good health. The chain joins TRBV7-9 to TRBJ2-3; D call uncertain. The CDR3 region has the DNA TGTGCCAGCAGCCTACCGCGGGATACGCAGTATTTT. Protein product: CASSLPRDTQYF.